The subject of this entry is one TCR beta chain. What it binds is unknown. These data originate in a study of molecular identifiers for immune sequencing clone quantification. Regarding the study as a whole: In naive cells, clones above 20 RNA copies held under 1% of molecules, whereas in effector cells they held over 99%. Should identical TCR molecules share a barcode, the sizes of highly expanded clones could be underestimated.

The CDR3 is made up of 12 amino acids. The V end was cut by 7 bases, the J end by 12 bases, with 17 bases between. CDR1 and CDR2 from the germline V gene are LNHNV and YYDKDF (reference sequence). Preparation of the bulk TCR libraries relied on previously described methods and listed TCR primers. TCRdb analysed the PCR reads with MiXCR anew, one entry per CDR3 protein. The sample includes approximately 670,000 distinct CDR3 sequences, about 20% of them seen just once. V and J are TRBV15 and TRBJ2-3, with D perhaps TRBD1 (6 bases). Material for sequencing was naive CD8+ T cells from blood, with Jurkat cell RNA spiked in. Subset meaning: FACS-sorted CD8+CD4-CCR7+CD45RA+ naive T cells. The TCR originated in a human donor in good health. Some libraries in this study had Jurkat cell RNA spiked in. As DNA, the CDR3 is TGTGCCACCACCTTGTCCAGGGGCCACCAGTATTTT. Translating it yields CATTLSRGHQYF.